The text below deals with one T cell receptor (beta chain). The target antigen is unknown. In germline, CDR1 is WSHSY, CDR2 SAAADI. V was clipped by 3 bases and J by 2 bases, with 11 bases between them. The CDR3 contains 15 residues. TCRdb keeps only in-frame clones here, not all; method: immunoSEQ multiplex PCR. The sample has fewer than 120,000 clones; around 92% are singletons. This sample was taken from a study of T cell responses to AZD1222 COVID-19 vaccine. Findings of the study overall: Distributed over spike, vaccine-associated CD4 TCRs predominated at 160-218 and 743-854. Elevations in Spike-specific TCR breadth and depth followed administration of two AZD1222 doses.

The sequences come from peripheral blood, collected on day 0 of AZD1222 vaccination. The chain couples TRBV10-2 to TRBJ1-5; a weak D match, TRBD1 (5 bases). This receptor was identified in an adult in good health. This chain's CDR3 is CASSDGQGGNQPQHF. In nucleotides, the CDR3 is TGCGCCAGCAGTGATGGGCAGGGCGGCAATCAGCCCCAGCATTTT.